These 18 T cell receptor beta chains were all obtained from the same sample, sequenced in a study of OX40 agonist ivuxolimab in advanced cancers. The method was the immunoSEQ multiplex PCR assay. TCRdb stores this immuneACCESS table with in-frame sequences only. Part of the clones is absent; in the studies checked, under half of the shortfall reflects unresolved V genes, and no reason is known for the rest. The sample yields some 65,000 clones; around 90% were counted once. The ten largest clonotypes hold around 2% of the sample. Source: CD4+ or CD8+ T cells sorted from blood, taken in a trial of the OX40 agonist ivuxolimab. All receptors derive from an adult with an advanced solid tumor such as melanoma, head and neck, liver or kidney cancer.

This chain joins TRBV10-3 and TRBJ1-1, with TRBD1 identical over 10 bases. Germline values: CDR1 ENHRY, CDR2 SYGVKD. The CDR3 runs 14 residues. J lost 5 bases, V lost 5 bases, and 5 bases had no gene match. As DNA, the CDR3 is TGTGCCATCAGTCCGGGACAGGGGTGGACTGAAGCTTTCTTT. Amino acid sequence: CAISPGQGWTEAFF.

This clone appeared a single time. The chain recombines TRBV7-9 with TRBJ2-1; D gene ambiguous. The germline gives CDR1 SEHNR, CDR2 FQNEAQ (reference sequence). Trimming took off 1 base at V and 4 bases at J, with 11 bases between the two ends. This CDR3 spans 15 amino acids. CDR3 sequence (DNA): TGTGCCAGCAGCTTAGGGGCGGCGGATTACAATGAGCAGTTCTTC. This gives the protein CASSLGAADYNEQFF.

The chain employs TRBV28 and TRBJ1-3; D gene unclear. Between the trimmed V and J ends, which lost 5 bases and 3 bases, there was a span of 14 bases. Looked up from germline, CDR1 is MDHEN and CDR2 is SYDVKM. This CDR3 comprises 15 residues. CDR3 in amino acids: CASSPIGLSGNTIYF. DNA for the CDR3: TGTGCCAGCAGTCCAATTGGGCTAAGTGGAAACACCATATATTTT.

The chain combines TRBV12-5 with TRBJ1-1; possibly TRBD1 for D (6 bases). CDR3 length: 14 amino acids. The V gene lost 0 bases and the J gene lost 7 bases, with 12 bases spanning the gap. Germline V gene data show CDR1 as LGHNT and CDR2 as FRNRAP. The CDR3 is CASGLVGRGHEAFF. As DNA, the CDR3 is TGTGCTAGTGGTTTGGTTGGCAGGGGCCATGAAGCTTTCTTT.

The chain combines TRBV27 with TRBJ2-7; D might be TRBD2 (5 bases). The CDR3 has 15 residues. V shed 6 bases and J shed 0 bases, with 15 bases lying between them. Germline V gene sequence: CDR1 MNHEY, CDR2 SMNVEV (reference sequence). The CDR3 loop is CASSSRTRASYEQYF. CDR3 in DNA: TGTGCCAGCAGCTCCAGAACGAGGGCCTCCTACGAGCAGTACTTC.

The DNA for the CDR3 is TGTGCCAGCAGTTACTCGCGGGGGAGCACAGATACGCAGTATTTT. Translation gives CASSYSRGSTDTQYF. V gene TRBV6-5 combines with J gene TRBJ2-3; the match to TRBD2 covers 7 bases. From germline, CDR1 is MNHEY and CDR2 SVGAGI. Trimming removed 0 bases from V and 0 bases from J; junction bases left unmatched: 0. This CDR3 has 15 residues.

The chain joins TRBV2 to TRBJ1-2, with D possibly matching TRBD1 (5 bases). Germline CDR1 SNHLY, CDR2 FYNNEI. CDR3 length equals 14 residues. Trimming cost V 6 bases and J 3 bases, with 14 bases left between them. The CDR3 nucleotides read TGTGCCAGCAGGCAGGGAATTTTGGACTATGGCTACACCTTC. It yields the protein CASRQGILDYGYTF.

This chain connects TRBV5-1 to TRBJ1-3; possible D gene TRBD1, 6 bases. This CDR3 contains 12 residues. In germline, CDR1 is SGHRS, CDR2 YFSETQ. Trimming stripped 1 base from V and 8 bases from J, with 7 bases between. The CDR3 reads CASSLKGDTIYF. For the CDR3, the DNA is TGCGCCAGCAGCTTGAAGGGGGACACCATATATTTT.

This chain connects TRBV9 to TRBJ2-1; D gene uncertain. The CDR3 length is 15 residues. Trimming took off 0 bases at V and 2 bases at J, with 9 bases between the two ends. Per the germline V gene, CDR1 is SGDLS and CDR2 is YYNGEE. The CDR3 loop reads CASSVGTNTYNEQFF. The CDR3 nucleotides are TGTGCCAGCAGCGTAGGAACCAATACCTACAATGAGCAGTTCTTC.

The gene calls are TRBV5-1 and TRBJ2-5; 7 nucleotides agree with TRBD2. With V trimmed by 1 base and J by 3 bases, 3 bases remained unmatched. Germline CDR1 and CDR2: SGHRS and YFSETQ. There are 14 residues in the CDR3. CDR3 region: CASSLTLAEETQYF. CDR3 coding DNA: TGCGCCAGCAGCTTGACCCTAGCGGAAGAGACCCAGTACTTC.

CDR3 protein: CASSFGYTDTQYF. The CDR3 region has the DNA TGTGCCAGCAGCTTCGGCTACACAGATACGCAGTATTTT. The chain combines TRBV7-3 with TRBJ2-3; D gene ambiguous. Germline V CDR1 and CDR2: SGHTA, FQGTGA. The CDR3 length is 13 residues. The V end was cut by 3 bases, the J end by 2 bases, with 6 bases between.

This sequence joins TRBV19 and TRBJ2-7; no reliable D call. The V gene's germline CDR1 is LNHDA and CDR2 SQIVND (reference sequence). The V end lost 6 bases, the J end lost 4 bases, and 16 bases lay between the germline ends. The CDR3 covers 14 residues. The CDR3 loop reads CASRPGLKSYEQYF. The DNA for the CDR3 is TGTGCCAGTAGGCCGGGCCTGAAATCTTACGAGCAGTACTTC.

The chain carries TRBV7-2 and TRBJ2-7; TRBD2 matches 7 bases. Germline-derived CDR1 and CDR2 are SGHTA and FQGNSA. The CDR3 sequence is 14 residues long. Germline trimming cut 3 bases from V and 3 bases from J; bases unmatched to any gene: 5. CDR3 amino acids: CASSLSGALYEQYF. The CDR3 DNA follows: TGTGCCAGCAGCTTGAGCGGGGCTCTCTACGAGCAGTACTTC.

The chain links TRBV7-2 to TRBJ1-1, with D maybe TRBD1 (5 bases). This CDR3 has 15 residues. V was cut by 6 bases and J by 2 bases, with 16 bases left in between. The germline gives CDR1 SGHTA, CDR2 FQGNSA. Here the CDR3 DNA reads TGTGCCAGCAGTTCCGCCTCGACAGTTAACACTGAAGCTTTCTTT. This gives the protein CASSSASTVNTEAFF.

The chain links TRBV5-6 to TRBJ1-1; D is unresolved. V was pared by 0 bases and J by 2 bases, with 11 bases between. The germline V gene encodes CDR1 SGHDT and CDR2 YYEEEE. The CDR3 runs 15 residues. The CDR3 region is CASSLGHIKNTEAFF. CDR3 DNA: TGTGCCAGCAGCTTGGGCCACATTAAAAACACTGAAGCTTTCTTT. The entire variable domain, with the rest obtained from reference TRBV5-6 and TRBJ1-1, is as follows: DAGVTQSPTHLIKTRGQQVTLRCSPKSGHDTVSWYQQALGQGPQFIFQYYEEEERQRGNFPDRFSGHQFPNYSSELNVNALLLGDSALYLCASSLGHIKNTEAFFGQGTRLTVV.

This clone was seen a single time. The chain has TRBV7-2 and TRBJ2-3; the match to TRBD2 covers 12 bases. Germline V CDR1 and CDR2: SGHTA, FQGNSA. This CDR3 spans 14 amino acids. V was pared by 4 bases and J by 6 bases, with 2 bases of the junction left unmatched. The CDR3 sequence is CASSSGLAGDTQYF. In nucleotides, the CDR3 is TGTGCCAGCAGCTCTGGACTAGCGGGGGATACGCAGTATTTT.

This clone occurred a few times. The rearrangement joins TRBV5-1 to TRBJ2-7, with D possibly called TRBD1 or TRBD2 (5 bases each). V shed 7 bases and J shed 2 bases, with 16 bases lying between them. From germline, CDR1 is SGHRS and CDR2 YFSETQ. This CDR3 spans 14 amino acids. The CDR3 region is CASAGGVGPYEQYF. In DNA form, the CDR3 reads TGCGCCAGCGCTGGGGGAGTGGGACCCTACGAGCAGTACTTC.

This chain uses TRBV5-5 with TRBJ2-2, with D perhaps TRBD1 (6 bases). Germline V gene lookup returns CDR1 SGHKS and CDR2 YYEKEE (reference sequence). This CDR3 spans 14 amino acids. V lost 4 bases to trimming and J lost 4 bases, with 11 bases between them. The CDR3 loop is CASSPTGSTGELFF. In DNA, the CDR3 is TGTGCCAGCAGCCCGACAGGTAGCACCGGGGAGCTGTTTTTT.